The 25 T cell receptor beta chains below come from one sample, sequenced in a study of T cells in Graves' hyperthyroidism and ophthalmopathy. Using RNA transcripts as the source, TCR beta CDR3 regions were amplified. The HTBI primer set was used in a first-round RT-PCR of the TCR CDR3. TCRdb called the multiplex PCR reads again in MiXCR, with one record for every CDR3 protein. This table has a few hundred thousand distinct CDR3 sequences, under 60% appearing once. The sample consisted of peripheral blood or thyroid tissue (not recorded which). The receptors originated from an adult woman with Graves' disease, either hyperthyroidism or ophthalmopathy (not recorded which).

This clonotype was counted ten times or more. The V gene is TRBV7-9, the J gene TRBJ2-7; 8 bases map to TRBD2. CDR1 and CDR2 from the germline V gene are SEHNR and FQNEAQ (reference sequence). V shed 5 bases and J 3 bases; nucleotides not matched to a gene: 6. This CDR3 is 14 amino acids long. This chain's CDR3 is CASSGAGVIYEQYF. In DNA, the CDR3 is TGTGCCAGCAGCGGAGCGGGAGTCATCTACGAGCAGTACTTC.

In its sample, this clonotype was seen a few times. A read error may account for a junction end that differs from germline. V is TRBV10-3 and J is TRBJ1-1; 9 positions match TRBD1. The CDR3 is 18 residues long. CDR1 is ENHRY and CDR2 is SYGVKD in the germline V gene. The CDR3 here is CASSYSPGQGPPLTEAFF. The DNA of the CDR3 is TGTGCCAGCAGTTACTCCCCCGGACAGGGGCCCCCATTAACTGAAGCTTTCTTT.

On this clonotype: A much bigger clone sits one base away, suggesting this may be a read error. The chain couples TRBV20-1 to TRBJ2-7; either TRBD1 or TRBD2 may supply D (6 bases each). Between the trimmed V and J ends, which lost 2 bases and 2 bases, there was a span of 13 bases. The CDR3 runs to 14 residues. Germline CDR1 is DFQATT and CDR2 is SNEGSKA (reference sequence). CDR3 bases: TGCAGTGCTAGAAGGGGGGACATAGCCTACGAGCAGTACTTC. Its translation: CSARRGDIAYEQYF.

CDR3 DNA: TGTGCCATCAGTGAGGGCGTCGGGAAGCGGGAAATACGGGAAAAACTGTTTTTT. Amino acid sequence: CAISEGVGKREIREKLFF. The chain couples TRBV10-3 to TRBJ1-4; D gene unclear. V was shortened by 2 bases and J by 8 bases, with 24 bases between the two germline ends. CDR1 is ENHRY and CDR2 is SYGVKD in the germline V gene. The CDR3 runs 18 residues.

This rearrangement joins TRBV29-1 to TRBJ1-2; 8 bases agree with TRBD1. CDR1 and CDR2 (germline): SQVTM, ANQGSEA. Germline trimming cut 8 bases from V and 10 bases from J; bases unmatched to any gene: 12. The CDR3 loop spans 12 amino acids. CDR3 in amino acids: CSPPGRGRTYTF. The CDR3 nucleotides are TGCAGCCCCCCCGGCAGGGGGCGAACCTACACCTTC.

This clonotype came up a few times. V gene TRBV10-3 combines with J gene TRBJ2-7; the D is unclear. Between the trimmed V and J ends, which lost 2 bases and 6 bases, there was a span of 8 bases. This CDR3 has 12 amino acids. Germline lookup yields CDR1 ENHRY and CDR2 SYGVKD. Here the CDR3 reads CAISETRGEQYF. In nucleotides, the CDR3 is TGTGCCATCAGTGAGACGAGAGGCGAGCAGTACTTC.

The chain carries TRBV6-5 and TRBJ1-1; D is uncertain. The CDR3 consists of 13 residues. Germline lookup yields CDR1 MNHEY and CDR2 SVGAGI. V was shortened by 4 bases and J by 1 base, with 7 bases between the two germline ends. The CDR3 DNA reads TGTGCCAGCAGTTCCCCCAGGAACACTGAAGCTTTCTTT. Its translation is CASSSPRNTEAFF.

V usage is TRBV19 and J usage is TRBJ2-5; D assignment may be TRBD1 or TRBD2 (5 bases each). Germline values: CDR1 LNHDA, CDR2 SQIVND (reference sequence). This CDR3 is 14 amino acids long. Deletions cut 9 bases from V and 5 bases from J, with 19 bases between. CDR3 sequence: CARTRGPLEETQYF. DNA of the CDR3: TGTGCCAGGACGAGGGGTCCCCTTGAGGAGACCCAGTACTTC. Supplemented by reference TRBV19 and TRBJ2-5, the full variable domain reads DGGITQSPKYLFRKEGQNVTLSCEQNLNHDAMYWYRQDPGQGLRLIYYSQIVNDFQKGDIAEGYSVSREKKESFPLTVTSAQKNPTAFYLCARTRGPLEETQYFGPGTRLLVL.

The genes are TRBV10-3 and TRBJ1-1; tentative D call: TRBD1 (6 bases). CDR3 length: 14 amino acids. The germline V and J ends were trimmed by 2 bases and 11 bases, with 18 bases remaining between them. The germline gives CDR1 ENHRY, CDR2 SYGVKD. CDR3 loop: CAISEHLVGGQAFF. CDR3 DNA: TGTGCCATCAGTGAGCACCTTGTTGGGGGCCAGGCTTTCTTT.

V is TRBV9 and J is TRBJ1-2; 8 bases agree with TRBD1. Germline-derived CDR1 and CDR2 are SGDLS and YYNGEE. The length of the CDR3 is 17 residues. Germline trimming cut 1 base from V and 3 bases from J; bases unmatched to any gene: 11. The CDR3 sequence is CASSVSTQDRGYYGYTF. The CDR3 DNA reads TGTGCCAGCAGCGTATCAACACAAGACAGGGGTTACTATGGCTACACCTTC.

This clonotype has a count of ten or more. The V call is TRBV6-1, the J call TRBJ2-7; weak D call: TRBD1 (6 bases). CDR3 length: 13 residues. The V and J ends lost 6 bases and 6 bases respectively, with 15 bases between them. Germline CDR1 MNHNS, CDR2 SASEGT. CDR3 DNA: TGTGCCAGCAGAGGACAGTTACTCACCGAGCAGTACTTC. It codes for CASRGQLLTEQYF.

In its sample, this clonotype was seen a few times. The rearrangement joins TRBV29-1 to TRBJ1-2; the D gene is possibly TRBD1 (5 bases). The length of the CDR3 is 12 residues. The V end lost 6 bases, the J end lost 4 bases, and 12 bases lay between the germline ends. Germline CDR1 is SQVTM and CDR2 is ANQGSEA. The CDR3: CSVSGTVYGYTF. The CDR3, as DNA: TGCAGCGTGTCCGGGACCGTCTATGGCTACACCTTC. Drawing the rest from reference TRBV29-1 and TRBJ1-2, the complete variable domain is SAVISQKPSRDICQRGTSLTIQCQVDSQVTMMFWYRQQPGQSLTLIATANQGSEATYESGFVIDKFPISRPNLTFSTLTVSNMSPEDSSIYLCSVSGTVYGYTFGSGTRLTVV.

This sequence joins TRBV5-6 and TRBJ1-1; D ambiguous. Trimming cost V 3 bases and J 7 bases, with 10 bases left between them. The CDR3 is 12 amino acids. CDR1 and CDR2 (germline): SGHDT, YYEEEE. The CDR3 nucleotides read TGTGCCAGCAGCTATTCCACCATTGAAGCTTTCTTT. Protein sequence: CASSYSTIEAFF.

The chain uses TRBV5-1 and TRBJ2-5; D possibly corresponds to TRBD2 (5 bases). The V gene lost 7 bases and the J gene lost 1 base, with 17 bases spanning the gap. Germline values: CDR1 SGHRS, CDR2 YFSETQ. The CDR3 contains 15 residues. CDR3 sequence reads: CASFGGPTLQETQYF. DNA of the CDR3: TGCGCCAGCTTTGGCGGGCCTACGCTCCAAGAGACCCAGTACTTC. Full variable domain (missing parts from reference TRBV5-1 and TRBJ2-5): KAGVTQTPRYLIKTRGQQVTLSCSPISGHRSVSWYQQTPGQGLQFLFEYFSETQRNKGNFPGRFSGRQFSNSRSEMNVSTLELGDSALYLCASFGGPTLQETQYFGPGTRLLVL.

This clonotype was detected only once. The chain links TRBV10-3 to TRBJ1-2; D possibly corresponds to TRBD1 (5 bases). The CDR3 runs to 16 residues. Deletions cut 2 bases from V and 1 base from J, with 14 bases between. The V gene's germline CDR1 is ENHRY and CDR2 SYGVKD. As DNA, the CDR3 is TGTGCCATCAGTGAGGAGGGGTTAAGTCGTAACTATGGCTACACCTTC. Translating gives CAISEEGLSRNYGYTF.

This clonotype was detected once. The V gene is TRBV2, the J gene TRBJ1-1, with a weak D call TRBD1 (5 bases). Germline V gene lookup returns CDR1 SNHLY and CDR2 FYNNEI. V was cut by 6 bases and J by 4 bases, with 12 bases left in between. CDR3 size: 13 residues. This CDR3 is CASSWGVATEAFF. The CDR3 DNA reads as TGTGCCAGCAGCTGGGGGGTGGCCACTGAAGCTTTCTTT.

To note about this clonotype: Given a much more abundant clone one base away, this may be a read error. This chain joins TRBV7-2 and TRBJ1-4; D not certain. Germline assignment: CDR1 SGHTA and CDR2 FQGNSA. Trimming left V 4 bases short and J 4 bases short, with 10 bases between. This CDR3 is 14 amino acids long. Here the CDR3 DNA reads TGTGCCAGCAGCTCAGAGGTTGGTAATGAAAAACTGTTTTTT. It yields the protein CASSSEVGNEKLFF.

This clonotype was seen many times. This chain links TRBV6-1 with TRBJ2-7; D might be TRBD1 or TRBD2, each matching 5 bases. This CDR3 has 13 amino acids. The ends were cut back, 5 bases at V and 3 bases at J, with 11 bases in the middle. Per the germline V gene, CDR1 is MNHNS and CDR2 is SASEGT. CDR3 sequence: CASSFGAFYEQYF. Written as DNA, the CDR3 is TGTGCCAGCAGTTTCGGGGCCTTCTACGAGCAGTACTTC.

This clonotype was recorded many times. The chain recombines TRBV9 with TRBJ2-2; no clear D. The V gene lost 0 bases and the J gene lost 7 bases, with 7 bases spanning the gap. This CDR3 region has 13 residues. CDR1 SGDLS and CDR2 YYNGEE come from the germline V gene. The CDR3 protein is CASSVGSSGELFF. Written as DNA, the CDR3 is TGTGCCAGCAGCGTAGGTTCTAGCGGGGAGCTGTTTTTT.

The CDR3 region is CSVRADYEQYF. The CDR3 coding sequence is TGCAGCGTTCGGGCAGATTACGAGCAGTACTTC. V and J are TRBV29-1 and TRBJ2-7, with D hard to call. The germline V gene encodes CDR1 SQVTM and CDR2 ANQGSEA. The CDR3 loop spans 11 amino acids. The germline V and J ends were trimmed by 5 bases and 4 bases, with 9 bases remaining between them.

The chain joins TRBV20-1 to TRBJ1-2; D unclear. CDR1 is DFQATT and CDR2 is SNEGSKA in the germline V gene (reference sequence). This CDR3 region has 12 residues. V lost 6 bases and J 5 bases, leaving 13 bases between the germline ends. The CDR3 here is CSAEAGEYGYTF. CDR3 bases: TGCAGTGCAGAAGCGGGAGAGTATGGCTACACCTTC.

V is TRBV4-1 and J is TRBJ1-1; unclear D gene. The CDR3 contains 14 residues. V dropped 1 base and J dropped 5 bases, with 11 bases sitting between them. CDR1 and CDR2 (germline): MGHRA, YSYEKL. DNA for the CDR3: TGCGCCAGCAGCCAAGCATGGGGAGAGACTGAAGCTTTCTTT. Its translation is CASSQAWGETEAFF.

Comment on this clonotype: Just one base apart from a much larger clone, this may be a read error. The V gene is TRBV30, the J gene TRBJ1-2; the match to TRBD1 covers 7 bases. The CDR3 consists of 14 residues. V lost 4 bases, J lost 7 bases, and 12 bases stayed unmatched. Germline V CDR1 and CDR2: GTSNPN, SVGIG (reference sequence). The CDR3 bases are TGTGCCTGGATTGTCCCGGACAGGCAGGGTGGCTACACCTTC. It yields the protein CAWIVPDRQGGYTF.

The V and J genes are TRBV28 and TRBJ1-4, with a tentative D call TRBD1 (6 bases). This CDR3 comprises 17 residues. The germline gives CDR1 MDHEN, CDR2 SYDVKM. The V end lost 8 bases, the J end lost 0 bases, and 19 bases lay between the germline ends. The CDR3 nucleotides read TGTGCCAGCGCCCAACCAGCAGGGGATGCAACTAATGAAAAACTGTTTTTT. Translation: CASAQPAGDATNEKLFF.

This clonotype has a count of ten or more. The chain joins TRBV29-1 to TRBJ1-1, with D perhaps TRBD1 (5 bases). There are 13 residues in the CDR3. From germline, CDR1 is SQVTM and CDR2 ANQGSEA. V was trimmed by 4 bases and J by 4 bases, leaving 13 bases between them. CDR3 in amino acids: CSVAGRVGTEAFF. CDR3 in DNA: TGCAGCGTTGCTGGCAGGGTAGGCACTGAAGCTTTCTTT. Variable domain in full (rest from reference TRBV29-1 and TRBJ1-1): SAVISQKPSRDICQRGTSLTIQCQVDSQVTMMFWYRQQPGQSLTLIATANQGSEATYESGFVIDKFPISRPNLTFSTLTVSNMSPEDSSIYLCSVAGRVGTEAFFGQGTRLTVV.